This T cell receptor beta chain derives from a study of T-cell reconstitution after alpha-beta-depleted transplantation in children. Study outcomes and limitations: Reports say that about two months after transplant, the alpha-beta T cells came out of several hundred graft clones that had expanded. Surviving recipient T cells and thymic progenitors accounted for the high day-60 TCRbeta diversity observed in some patients. Among T cells one year after transplant, newly produced cells accounted for most counts and diversity.

Unique molecular identifiers were incorporated when the TCRbeta library was constructed. Via MiXCR, TCRdb re-called the PCR reads, giving one row per CDR3 protein. The data hold hundreds of thousands of distinct CDR3 sequences, with under 15% observed a single time. This clonotype was observed many times. Its antigen is unidentified. J lost 3 bases, V lost 1 base, and 7 bases had no gene match. This CDR3 contains 16 residues. Germline V gene sequence: CDR1 SGHRS, CDR2 YFSETQ. The specimen comprised PBMCs, sampled before TCRalphabeta/CD19-depleted stem cell transplant. J is TRBJ2-1 and V is TRBV5-1, with 7 bases that match TRBD2. The TCR was taken from a girl aged 2 to 10 with congenital amegakaryocytic thrombocytopenia, due to receive a stem cell transplant. Here the CDR3 reads CASSLLWDYNYNEQFF. The CDR3 DNA is TGCGCCAGCAGCTTGCTCTGGGACTACAACTACAATGAGCAGTTCTTC.